The sequence of this T cell receptor (beta chain) was determined in a study of cytomegalovirus exposure and HLA in healthy donors. Germline loops: CDR1 SGHNT, CDR2 YYREEE (reference sequence). With 2 bases removed from V and 4 bases from J, the gap between germline ends came to 13 bases. This CDR3 has 15 amino acids. The PCR employed 60 Vbeta primers together with 13 Jbeta primers. TCRdb's copy holds only in-frame clones and misses some; the assay was immunoSEQ multiplex PCR. The table lists about 130,000 clones, roughly 80% of them singletons. This clonotype originated in a woman in her fifties or sixties in good health and CMV-seronegative. This chain connects TRBV5-4 to TRBJ1-3; D gene ambiguous. The sample consisted of PBMCs. The CDR3 is CASSLKETWGNTIYF. For the CDR3, the DNA is TGTGCCAGCAGCTTAAAGGAGACTTGGGGAAACACCATATATTTT.